This paragraph reports one T cell receptor beta chain. Its antigen is currently unknown. Regions amplified from RNA transcripts were the TCR beta CDR3 regions. A set of HTBI primers served as the primers for a first-round RT-PCR of the TCR CDR3. TCRdb recomputed calls from the multiplex PCR reads with MiXCR, one row per CDR3 protein. Here the sample spans 250,000 to 300,000 distinct CDR3 sequences, roughly 20% being singletons. These data are taken from a study of T cells in Graves' hyperthyroidism and ophthalmopathy. Study conclusions and caveats: Blood also held most thyroid clonotypes expanded beyond 0.001. Classification by a 13 V-J model distinguished ophthalmopathy from stable hyperthyroidism. The model anticipated ophthalmopathy a median around six months pre-onset.

V trimming: 6 bases; J trimming: 1 base; junction bases outside the gene matches: 3. Germline-derived CDR1 and CDR2 are LNHNV and YYDKDF (reference sequence). The CDR3 runs to 15 residues. This chain links TRBV15 with TRBJ2-3; the match to TRBD1 covers 11 bases. The specimen was blood. The TCR was taken from a man in his fifties or sixties with Graves' ophthalmopathy. CDR3 nucleotides: TGTGCCACCAGTACGGGACAGGGGGGCACAGATACGCAGTATTTT. As protein: CATSTGQGGTDTQYF.